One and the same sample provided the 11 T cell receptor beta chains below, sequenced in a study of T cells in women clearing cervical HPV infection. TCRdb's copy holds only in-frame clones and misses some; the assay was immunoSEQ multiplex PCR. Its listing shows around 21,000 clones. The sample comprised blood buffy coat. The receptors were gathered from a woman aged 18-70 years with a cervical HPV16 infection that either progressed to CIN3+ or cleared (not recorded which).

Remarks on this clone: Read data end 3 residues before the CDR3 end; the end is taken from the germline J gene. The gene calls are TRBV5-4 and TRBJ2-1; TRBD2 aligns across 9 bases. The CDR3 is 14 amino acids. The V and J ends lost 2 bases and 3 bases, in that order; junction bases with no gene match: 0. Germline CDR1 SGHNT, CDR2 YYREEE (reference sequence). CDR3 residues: CASSFSGSYNEQFF. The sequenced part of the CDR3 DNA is TGTGCCAGCAGCTTTAGCGGGAGCTACAATGAG.

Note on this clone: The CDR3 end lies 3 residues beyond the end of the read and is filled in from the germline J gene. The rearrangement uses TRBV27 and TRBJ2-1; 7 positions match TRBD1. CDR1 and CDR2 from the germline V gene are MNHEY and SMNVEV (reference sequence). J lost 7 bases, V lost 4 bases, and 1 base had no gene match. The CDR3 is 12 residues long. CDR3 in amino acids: CASSSQGNEQFF. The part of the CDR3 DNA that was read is TGTGCCAGCAGTTCACAGGGGAATGAG.

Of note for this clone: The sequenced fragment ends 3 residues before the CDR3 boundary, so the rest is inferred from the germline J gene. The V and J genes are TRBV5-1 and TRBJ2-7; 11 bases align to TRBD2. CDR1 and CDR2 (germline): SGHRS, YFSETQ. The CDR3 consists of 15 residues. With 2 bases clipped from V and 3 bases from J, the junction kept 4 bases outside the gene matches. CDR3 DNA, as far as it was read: TGCGCCAGCAGCTTAGGGACTAGCGGTAACTACGAG. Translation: CASSLGTSGNYE. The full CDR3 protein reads CASSLGTSGNYEQYF. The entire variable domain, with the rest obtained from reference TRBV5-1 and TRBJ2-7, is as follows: KAGVTQTPRYLIKTRGQQVTLSCSPISGHRSVSWYQQTPGQGLQFLFEYFSETQRNKGNFPGRFSGRQFSNSRSEMNVSTLELGDSALYLCASSLGTSGNYEQYFGPGTRLTVT.

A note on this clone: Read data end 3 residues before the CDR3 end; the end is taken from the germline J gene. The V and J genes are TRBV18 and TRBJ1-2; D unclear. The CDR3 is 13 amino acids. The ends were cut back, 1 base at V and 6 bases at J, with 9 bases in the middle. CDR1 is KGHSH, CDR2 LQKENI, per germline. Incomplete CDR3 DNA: TGTGCCAGCTCACCACGACAACTGGATGGC. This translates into CASSPRQLDG. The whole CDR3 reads CASSPRQLDGYTF.

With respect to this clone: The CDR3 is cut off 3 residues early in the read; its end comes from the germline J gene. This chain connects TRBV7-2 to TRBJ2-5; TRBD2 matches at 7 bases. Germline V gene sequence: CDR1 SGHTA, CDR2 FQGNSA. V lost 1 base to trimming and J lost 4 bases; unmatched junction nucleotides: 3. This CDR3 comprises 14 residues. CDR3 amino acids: CASSLGGGGETQYF. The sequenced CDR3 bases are TGTGCCAGCAGCTTAGGTGGGGGGGGAGAGACC.

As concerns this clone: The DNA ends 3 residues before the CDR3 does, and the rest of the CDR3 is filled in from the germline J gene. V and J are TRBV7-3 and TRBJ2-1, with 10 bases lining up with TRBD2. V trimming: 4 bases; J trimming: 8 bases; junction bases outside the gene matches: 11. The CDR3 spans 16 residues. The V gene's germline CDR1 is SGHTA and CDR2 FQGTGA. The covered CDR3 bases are TGTGCCAGCAGCTCCCGGGGGCCTAGCGGGAGCGATGAG. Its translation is CASSSRGPSGSDE. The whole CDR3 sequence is CASSSRGPSGSDEQFF.

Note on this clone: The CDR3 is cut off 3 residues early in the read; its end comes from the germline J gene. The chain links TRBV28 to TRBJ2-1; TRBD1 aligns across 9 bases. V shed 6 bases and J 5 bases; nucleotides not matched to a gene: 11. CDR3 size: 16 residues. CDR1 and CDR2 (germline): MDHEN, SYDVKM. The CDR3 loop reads CASSPPGGTGNNEQFF. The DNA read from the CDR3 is TGTGCCAGCAGCCCCCCCGGAGGGACAGGGAACAATGAG.

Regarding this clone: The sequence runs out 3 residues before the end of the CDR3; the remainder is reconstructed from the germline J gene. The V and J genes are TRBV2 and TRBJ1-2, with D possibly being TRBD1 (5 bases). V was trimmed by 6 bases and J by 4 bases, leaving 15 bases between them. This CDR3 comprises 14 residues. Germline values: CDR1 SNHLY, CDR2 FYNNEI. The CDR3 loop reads CASSAQGTIYGYTF. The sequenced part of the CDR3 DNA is TGTGCCAGCAGCGCCCAGGGAACTATCTATGGC.

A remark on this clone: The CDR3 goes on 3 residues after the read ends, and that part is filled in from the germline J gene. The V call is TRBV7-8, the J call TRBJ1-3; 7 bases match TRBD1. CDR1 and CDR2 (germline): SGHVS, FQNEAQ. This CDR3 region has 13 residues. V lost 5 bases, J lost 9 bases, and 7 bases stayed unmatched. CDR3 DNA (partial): TGTGCCAGCAGCCTAGACAGGGTGCCCACC. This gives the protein CASSLDRVPT. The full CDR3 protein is CASSLDRVPTIYF.

The part of the CDR3 DNA that was read is TGCAGTGCTAGAGACTTTGGACTAGCGGGGCCCACCGGGGAG. This translates into CSARDFGLAGPTGE. The full CDR3 is CSARDFGLAGPTGELFF. The rearrangement links TRBV20-1 to TRBJ2-2; 12 nucleotides line up with TRBD2. The read finishes 3 residues shy of the CDR3 end, and the germline J gene is used to complete it. The germline V gene has CDR1 DFQATT and CDR2 SNEGSKA (reference sequence). The CDR3 loop spans 17 amino acids. V lost 0 bases to trimming and J lost 4 bases; unmatched junction nucleotides: 6.

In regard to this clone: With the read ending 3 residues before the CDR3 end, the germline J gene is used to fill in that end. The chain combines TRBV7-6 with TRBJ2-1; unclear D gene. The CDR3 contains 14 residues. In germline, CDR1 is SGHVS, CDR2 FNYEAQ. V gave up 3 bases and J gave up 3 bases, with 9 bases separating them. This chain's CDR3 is CASSFSSVYNEQFF. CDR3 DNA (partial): TGTGCCAGCAGCTTTTCGAGCGTCTACAATGAG.